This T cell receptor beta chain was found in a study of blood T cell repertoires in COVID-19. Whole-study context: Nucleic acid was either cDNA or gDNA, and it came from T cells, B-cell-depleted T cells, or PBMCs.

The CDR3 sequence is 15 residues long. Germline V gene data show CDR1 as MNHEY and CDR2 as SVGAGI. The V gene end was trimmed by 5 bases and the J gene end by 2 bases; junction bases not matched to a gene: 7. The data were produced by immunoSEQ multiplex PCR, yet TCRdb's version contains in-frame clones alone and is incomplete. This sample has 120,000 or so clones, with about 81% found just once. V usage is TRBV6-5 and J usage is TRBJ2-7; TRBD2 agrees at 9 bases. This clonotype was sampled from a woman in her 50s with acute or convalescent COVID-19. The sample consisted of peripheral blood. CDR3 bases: TGTGCCAGCAGTCCCCTAGCGGGGAGGGCCTACGAGCAGTACTTC. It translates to CASSPLAGRAYEQYF.